Listed below are T cell receptor beta chains from one sample, sequenced in a study of blood T cell repertoires in COVID-19. Sequenced by immunoSEQ multiplex PCR; TCRdb stores in-frame clones only, minus some. The table includes some 62,000 clones, roughly 88% detected once. The sequencing sample was made of peripheral blood. These receptors were taken from a woman of 80 years or more with acute or convalescent COVID-19. Each CDR3 is given with its conserved first and last residue. The order of the fields is D gene, J gene, clone size, V gene, CDR3 DNA, CDR3 protein. D genes are given only for firm matches. Some rows have no size entry. The others give once, few or many, or a class for an expanded clone.

D: TRBD2
J: TRBJ2-1
size: few
V: TRBV10-1
DNA: TGCGCCAGCAGTGATAGCGGGAGCTCGGTCTACAATGAGCAGTTCTTC
CDR3: CASSDSGSSVYNEQFF

D: .
J: TRBJ2-3
size: .
V: TRBV7-3
DNA: TGTGCCAGCAGCCCGGGACTTCGCACAGATACGCAGTATTTT
CDR3: CASSPGLRTDTQYF

D: TRBD2
J: TRBJ2-7
size: .
V: TRBV5-1
DNA: TGCGCCAGCAGCTTGGAGTCGGGGGGAGGCTACGAGCAGTACTTC
CDR3: CASSLESGGGYEQYF

D: .
J: TRBJ1-4
size: .
V: TRBV7-3
DNA: TGTGCCAGCAGCCAGGCTCCGGGGGAAAAACTGTTTTTT
CDR3: CASSQAPGEKLFF

D: .
J: TRBJ1-3
size: .
V: TRBV5-4
DNA: TGTGCCAGCCGATTCAACGGGGACACCCGCTCTGGAAACACCATATATTTT
CDR3: CASRFNGDTRSGNTIYF

D: .
J: TRBJ1-4
size: .
V: TRBV5-1
DNA: TGCGCCAGCAGCTTGGACTTAGGGAGTGAAAAACTGTTTTTT
CDR3: CASSLDLGSEKLFF

D: TRBD2
J: TRBJ2-5
size: once
V: TRBV5-1
DNA: TGCGCCAGCGGACCTTTAGCGGGAGCGGGGGAGACCCAGTACTTC
CDR3: CASGPLAGAGETQYF

D: TRBD2
J: TRBJ2-3
size: .
V: TRBV11-2
DNA: TGTGCCAGCAGCTCGATTCGGGAGCGGGGAGGTACGCAGTATTTT
CDR3: CASSSIRERGGTQYF

D: TRBD1
J: TRBJ1-5
size: .
V: TRBV19
DNA: TGTGCCAGTGCTGGGACAGGAAATCAGCCCCAGCATTTT
CDR3: CASAGTGNQPQHF

D: TRBD2
J: TRBJ2-5
size: .
V: TRBV3-1/TRBV3-2
DNA: TGTGCCAGCAGCCATTGGTCCGGGGGGAAACAAGAGACCCAGTACTTC
CDR3: CASSHWSGGKQETQYF

D: .
J: TRBJ1-3
size: .
V: TRBV9
DNA: TGTGCCAGCAGCGAACAGAGCCTCTCTGGAAACACCATATATTTT
CDR3: CASSEQSLSGNTIYF

D: TRBD1
J: TRBJ1-6
size: .
V: TRBV6-4
DNA: TGTGCCAGCAGTGACTCGTCCAGGGGGAATTCACCCCTCCACTTT
CDR3: CASSDSSRGNSPLHF

D: .
J: TRBJ2-5
size: once
V: TRBV5-1
DNA: TGCGCCAGCAGCTTGGACCCCCGGGGGAAGGGCCAAGAGACCCAGTACTTC
CDR3: CASSLDPRGKGQETQYF

D: .
J: TRBJ1-1
size: .
V: TRBV30
DNA: TGTGCCTGGGTAGCACAGGTAAACACTGAAGCTTTCTTT
CDR3: CAWVAQVNTEAFF

D: TRBD1
J: TRBJ1-5
size: .
V: TRBV2
DNA: TGTGCCAGCAGCCGGGACAGAAACAATCAGCCCCAGCATTTT
CDR3: CASSRDRNNQPQHF

D: .
J: TRBJ1-6
size: .
V: TRBV6-9
DNA: TGTGCCAGCAGTTCCCAACAGAATTCACCCCTCCACTTT
CDR3: CASSSQQNSPLHF

D: .
J: TRBJ1-1
size: .
V: TRBV7-3
DNA: TGTGCCAGCAGCCAGACCCCGGGGGGGGTGACTGAAGCTTTCTTT
CDR3: CASSQTPGGVTEAFF

D: .
J: TRBJ2-7
size: .
V: TRBV7-2
DNA: TGTGCCAGCAGCCCCCGGGGAGCGTCCTCCTACGAGCAGTACTTC
CDR3: CASSPRGASSYEQYF

D: .
J: TRBJ1-1
size: .
V: TRBV12-3/TRBV12-4
DNA: TGTGCCAGCAGTTTATTGAGTGCCTCTGAAGCTTTCTTT
CDR3: CASSLLSASEAFF

D: TRBD2
J: TRBJ2-2
size: .
V: TRBV4-1
DNA: TGCGCCAGCAGCCGAGTCGGACTAGCGACCACCGGGGAGCTGTTTTTT
CDR3: CASSRVGLATTGELFF

D: TRBD2
J: TRBJ2-3
size: .
V: TRBV3-1/TRBV3-2
DNA: TGTGCCAGCAGCCAGCCCAGCGGGGGAACTAGCACAGATACGCAGTATTTT
CDR3: CASSQPSGGTSTDTQYF

D: TRBD1
J: TRBJ2-2
size: .
V: TRBV14
DNA: TGTGCCAGCAGCCCAATGGGGACAGGGCACACCGGGGAGCTGTTTTTT
CDR3: CASSPMGTGHTGELFF

D: TRBD1
J: TRBJ1-1
size: .
V: TRBV18
DNA: TGTGCCAGCTCATTCTCCGGGACAGGGGCGAACACTGAAGCTTTCTTT
CDR3: CASSFSGTGANTEAFF

D: .
J: TRBJ1-1
size: few
V: TRBV5-1
DNA: TGCGCCAGCAGCTTTACAGAGAACACTGAAGCTTTCTTT
CDR3: CASSFTENTEAFF

D: .
J: TRBJ1-3
size: .
V: TRBV7-9
DNA: TGTGCCAGCAGCCTCACCAGGGTTTCTGGAAACACCATATATTTT
CDR3: CASSLTRVSGNTIYF

D: TRBD1
J: TRBJ1-6
size: .
V: TRBV4-1
DNA: TGCGCCAGCAGCCTCTTATCAGGACAGGGCTATAATTCACCCCTCCACTTT
CDR3: CASSLLSGQGYNSPLHF

D: TRBD1
J: TRBJ1-1
size: .
V: TRBV2
DNA: TGTGCCAGCACCGACGGACAGGATCGTACTGAAGCTTTCTTT
CDR3: CASTDGQDRTEAFF

D: .
J: TRBJ1-2
size: .
V: TRBV27
DNA: TGTGCCAGCAGTTCCCCATCTCTTACCGGGACTGCTGGCTACACCTTC
CDR3: CASSSPSLTGTAGYTF

D: .
J: TRBJ1-1
size: .
V: TRBV11-2
DNA: TGTGCCAGCAGAGGGCAAGCGGGTCGCAACACTGAAGCTTTCTTT
CDR3: CASRGQAGRNTEAFF

D: .
J: TRBJ1-4
size: once
V: TRBV18
DNA: TGTGCCAGCTCACGACGACCAGGACAGACCGATGAAAAACTGTTTTTT
CDR3: CASSRRPGQTDEKLFF

D: .
J: TRBJ2-5
size: .
V: TRBV11-1
DNA: TGTGCCAGCAGCCTGACAGCGAGTCAAGAGACCCAGTACTTC
CDR3: CASSLTASQETQYF

D: TRBD1
J: TRBJ1-5
size: .
V: TRBV6-5
DNA: TGTGCCAGCAGCCAGACAGGGGGCGTTCAGCCCCAGCATTTT
CDR3: CASSQTGGVQPQHF

D: .
J: TRBJ2-2
size: .
V: TRBV5-1
DNA: TGCGCCAGCAGCTCAGCTCCGGACTTCACCGGGGAGCTGTTTTTT
CDR3: CASSSAPDFTGELFF

D: TRBD2
J: TRBJ2-3
size: .
V: TRBV27
DNA: TGTGCCAGTAGGAGGACTAGCGGATCAGATACGCAGTATTTT
CDR3: CASRRTSGSDTQYF

D: .
J: TRBJ1-3
size: .
V: TRBV28
DNA: TGTGCCAGCAGTAAGGACATTGGAAACACCATATATTTT
CDR3: CASSKDIGNTIYF

D: .
J: TRBJ1-6
size: .
V: TRBV7-9
DNA: TGTGCCAGCAGCCCCCACAGGGCCAACTCACCCCTCCACTTT
CDR3: CASSPHRANSPLHF

D: .
J: TRBJ1-2
size: .
V: TRBV6-5
DNA: TGTGCCAGCAGTAACGGACATCCGTTAGCCCATGGCTACACCTTC
CDR3: CASSNGHPLAHGYTF

D: TRBD2
J: TRBJ2-1
size: .
V: TRBV10-1
DNA: TGCGCCAGCAGTGAGATAGCGGGCCCCAACTTGGTGCAGTTCTTC
CDR3: CASSEIAGPNLVQFF

D: TRBD1
J: TRBJ2-7
size: .
V: TRBV15
DNA: TGTGCCACCAGCAGAGCGGACAGGGCCTACGAGCAGTACTTC
CDR3: CATSRADRAYEQYF

D: TRBD1
J: TRBJ2-7
size: .
V: TRBV2
DNA: TGTGCCAGCAGTGTAGGGGACAGGTACTACGAGCAGTACTTC
CDR3: CASSVGDRYYEQYF

D: .
J: TRBJ2-1
size: .
V: TRBV9
DNA: TGTGCCAGCTCCCAGGGGCCCGATGAGCAGTTCTTC
CDR3: CASSQGPDEQFF

D: .
J: TRBJ2-7
size: .
V: TRBV28
DNA: TGTGCCAGCAGTTCCTCTCCCGGGAGCCCCTACGAGCAGTACTTC
CDR3: CASSSSPGSPYEQYF

D: .
J: TRBJ1-3
size: .
V: TRBV6-5
DNA: TGTGCCAGCAGTTACTCGTTCCAGGCTTATGGAAACACCATATATTTT
CDR3: CASSYSFQAYGNTIYF

D: .
J: TRBJ1-2
size: .
V: TRBV7-8
DNA: TGTGCCAGCAGCTTAGGGCATAAGAATGGCTACACCTTC
CDR3: CASSLGHKNGYTF

D: TRBD1
J: TRBJ1-5
size: .
V: TRBV3-1/TRBV3-2
DNA: TGTGCCAGCAGCCAGGACAGGGGGCCGAATCAGCCCCAGCATTTT
CDR3: CASSQDRGPNQPQHF

D: TRBD1
J: TRBJ2-7
size: .
V: TRBV5-1
DNA: TGCGCCAGCAGGGACGGAAGGGGGCTCGGCGAGCAGTACTTC
CDR3: CASRDGRGLGEQYF

D: .
J: TRBJ2-3
size: .
V: TRBV27
DNA: TGTGCCAGCAGCGGACTGTCTAGCACAGATACGCAGTATTTT
CDR3: CASSGLSSTDTQYF

D: .
J: TRBJ2-5
size: .
V: TRBV24-1
DNA: TGTGCCACCAGTGACACCAGGGGTGATTGGGTGACCCAGTACTTC
CDR3: CATSDTRGDWVTQYF